This T cell receptor beta chain appears in the sequencing data of a study of beta chain features in type 1 diabetes. The investigators reverse transcribed all of the isolated RNA, so they sequenced expressed TCRB transcripts. Profiling relied on immunoSEQ multiplex PCR, and the TCRdb table lists in-frame clones only, not all of them. The sample includes 500,000 to 700,000 clones, roughly 16% of them seen just once. Between the trimmed V and J ends, which lost 0 bases and 1 base, there was a span of 7 bases. The CDR3 runs 14 residues. The germline CDR1 and CDR2 sequences are SGHRS and YFSETQ. This chain connects TRBV5-1 to TRBJ2-5; D not certain. The sample taken for sequencing was naive CD4+ T cells from blood. This TCR was recovered from a man between 18 and 35 years old in good health. The CDR3 DNA is TGCGCCAGCAGCTTGGCGAAGGTCCAAGAGACCCAGTACTTC. This gives the protein CASSLAKVQETQYF. Full variable domain (remainder filled in from reference TRBV5-1 and TRBJ2-5): KAGVTQTPRYLIKTRGQQVTLSCSPISGHRSVSWYQQTPGQGLQFLFEYFSETQRNKGNFPGRFSGRQFSNSRSEMNVSTLELGDSALYLCASSLAKVQETQYFGPGTRLLVL.